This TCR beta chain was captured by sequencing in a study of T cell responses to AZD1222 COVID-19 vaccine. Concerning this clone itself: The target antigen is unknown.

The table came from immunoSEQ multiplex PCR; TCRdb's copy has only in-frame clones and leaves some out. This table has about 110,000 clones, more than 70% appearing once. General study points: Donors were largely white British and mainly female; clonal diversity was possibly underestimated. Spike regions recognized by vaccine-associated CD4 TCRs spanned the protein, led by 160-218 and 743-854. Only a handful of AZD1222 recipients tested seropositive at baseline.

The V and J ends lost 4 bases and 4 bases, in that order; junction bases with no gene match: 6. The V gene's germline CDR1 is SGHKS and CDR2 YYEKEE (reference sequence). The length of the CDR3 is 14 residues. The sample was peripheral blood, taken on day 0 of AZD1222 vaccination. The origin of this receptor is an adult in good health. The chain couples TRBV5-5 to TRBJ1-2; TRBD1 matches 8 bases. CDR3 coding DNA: TGTGCCAGCAGCGCAGGGGGCCGGGGCTATGGCTACACCTTC. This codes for CASSAGGRGYGYTF.